This T cell receptor (beta chain) is drawn from a study of blood T cell repertoires in COVID-19. About the research overall: Acute-phase and convalescent COVID-19 samples originated in the United States, Italy and Spain.

From germline, CDR1 is MDHEN and CDR2 SYDVKM. The J segment lost 6 bases and the V segment lost 3 bases, leaving 5 bases of the junction unmatched. CDR3 length equals 14 residues. Enrollment of patients from Seattle took place during active infection, with longitudinal follow-up. This clone has at least ten counts. Here immunoSEQ multiplex PCR was the method, and the copy in TCRdb shows in-frame clones only, minus some. The table has tens of thousands of clones, around 83% seen once; the top ten hold about 6.9%. The clonotype comes from a young man with COVID-19, enrolled during active disease. V usage is TRBV28 and J usage is TRBJ1-5, with 7 bases lining up with TRBD1. The sample comprised peripheral blood. CDR3 coding DNA: TGTGCCAGCAGTTTTACAGGGGCTGGTCAGCCCCAGCATTTT. It translates to CASSFTGAGQPQHF.